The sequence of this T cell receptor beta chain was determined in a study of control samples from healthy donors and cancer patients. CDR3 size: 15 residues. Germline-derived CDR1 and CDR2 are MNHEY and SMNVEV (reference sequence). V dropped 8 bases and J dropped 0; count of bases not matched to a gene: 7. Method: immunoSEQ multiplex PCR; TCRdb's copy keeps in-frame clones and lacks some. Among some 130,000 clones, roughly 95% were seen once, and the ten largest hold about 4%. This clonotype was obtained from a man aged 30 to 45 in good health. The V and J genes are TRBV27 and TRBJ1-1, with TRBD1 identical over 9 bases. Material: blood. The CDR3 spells CASVDRGHLNTEAFF. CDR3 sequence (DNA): TGTGCCAGCGTGGACAGGGGCCATCTGAACACTGAAGCTTTCTTT.